This T cell receptor (beta chain) was found in a study of cytomegalovirus exposure and HLA in healthy donors. Regarding the study as a whole: The authors confirmed in vitro that a few CMV-associated chains were specific for CMV antigens. Generally TCR sequences proved uncommon, though certain public TCRs appeared in numerous donors. It was approximately 160 TCR beta chains that were listed as cytomegalovirus-associated.

Libraries were prepared by immunoSEQ multiplex PCR; TCRdb keeps only in-frame clonotypes and omits some of them. Counted here are over 120,000 clones, over 80% occurring once; the ten biggest clones make up around 6%. Turning to this clone: Its antigen is undetermined.

Trimming stripped 4 bases from V and 2 bases from J, with 26 bases between. From germline, CDR1 is SEHNR and CDR2 FQNEAQ (reference sequence). This CDR3 contains 19 residues. Input material: PBMCs. The genes are TRBV7-9 and TRBJ2-5, with D possibly TRBD2 on 6 matching bases. The TCR originated in a woman aged 25 to 45 in good health and CMV-seropositive. As DNA, the CDR3 is TGTGCCAGCAGCTCAAAGACCCGAGAGGGATGGGAGGTACAAGAGACCCAGTACTTC. Amino acid sequence: CASSSKTREGWEVQETQYF.